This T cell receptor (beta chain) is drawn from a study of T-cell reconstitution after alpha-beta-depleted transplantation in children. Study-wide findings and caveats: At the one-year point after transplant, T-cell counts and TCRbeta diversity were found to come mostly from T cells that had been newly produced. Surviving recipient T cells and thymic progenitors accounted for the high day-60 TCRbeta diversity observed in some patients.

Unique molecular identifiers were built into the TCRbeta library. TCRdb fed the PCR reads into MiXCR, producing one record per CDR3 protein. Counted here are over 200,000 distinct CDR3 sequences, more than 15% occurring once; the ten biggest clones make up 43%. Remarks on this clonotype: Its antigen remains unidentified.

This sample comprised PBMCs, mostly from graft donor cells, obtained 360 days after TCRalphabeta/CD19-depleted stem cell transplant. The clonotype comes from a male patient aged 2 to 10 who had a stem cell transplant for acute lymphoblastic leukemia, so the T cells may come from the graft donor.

Written as DNA, the CDR3 is TGCAGTGCTAGTAGGCAGGAAAACCTCTACGAGCAGTACTTC. Translation gives CSASRQENLYEQYF. The genes are TRBV20-1 and TRBJ2-7; D is undetermined. V gave up 3 bases and J gave up 3 bases, with 15 bases separating them. The V gene's germline CDR1 is DFQATT and CDR2 SNEGSKA (reference sequence). The CDR3 covers 14 residues.